The 4 T cell receptor beta chains below come from one sample, sequenced in a study of blood T cell repertoires in COVID-19. The protocol was immunoSEQ multiplex PCR, while the TCRdb copy is restricted to in-frame clones and leaves out a portion. The table lists about 170,000 clones, about 87% of them singletons. The source material was peripheral blood. The receptor source for this set is a woman older than 75 with COVID-19, enrolled during active disease.

The chain recombines TRBV7-2 with TRBJ2-7, with D maybe TRBD2 (6 bases). V lost 3 bases and J 6 bases, leaving 18 bases between the germline ends. Germline V CDR1 and CDR2: SGHTA, FQGNSA. The CDR3 consists of 15 residues. The CDR3 protein is CASSFPRSGGTEQYF. The CDR3 coding sequence is TGTGCCAGCAGCTTCCCTAGAAGTGGAGGGACCGAGCAGTACTTC.

This clone was counted only a few times. The chain joins TRBV7-3 to TRBJ1-5; D not resolved. The CDR3 is 13 residues long. V dropped 1 base and J dropped 5 bases, with 6 bases sitting between them. Per the germline V gene, CDR1 is SGHTA and CDR2 is FQGTGA. In DNA, the CDR3 is TGTGCCAGCAGCTTAAGTCCTGATCAGCCCCAGCATTTT. Translating gives CASSLSPDQPQHF.

J is TRBJ1-4 and V is TRBV10-3; D not resolved. V lost 0 bases and J 12 bases, leaving 11 bases between the germline ends. Per germline, CDR1 ENHRY and CDR2 SYGVKD. The CDR3 covers 13 residues. CDR3 sequence: CAISESPIGELFF. DNA of the CDR3: TGTGCCATCAGTGAGTCGCCTATCGGGGAACTGTTTTTT.

This chain joins TRBV4-1 and TRBJ2-2; the D is unclear. This CDR3 region has 18 residues. Germline CDR1 is MGHRA and CDR2 is YSYEKL. V was trimmed by 0 bases and J by 5 bases, leaving 19 bases between them. The CDR3 DNA reads as TGCGCCAGCAGCCAAGATTTCACTGCTACCTCCCCGACCGGGGAGCTGTTTTTT. This sequence encodes CASSQDFTATSPTGELFF.